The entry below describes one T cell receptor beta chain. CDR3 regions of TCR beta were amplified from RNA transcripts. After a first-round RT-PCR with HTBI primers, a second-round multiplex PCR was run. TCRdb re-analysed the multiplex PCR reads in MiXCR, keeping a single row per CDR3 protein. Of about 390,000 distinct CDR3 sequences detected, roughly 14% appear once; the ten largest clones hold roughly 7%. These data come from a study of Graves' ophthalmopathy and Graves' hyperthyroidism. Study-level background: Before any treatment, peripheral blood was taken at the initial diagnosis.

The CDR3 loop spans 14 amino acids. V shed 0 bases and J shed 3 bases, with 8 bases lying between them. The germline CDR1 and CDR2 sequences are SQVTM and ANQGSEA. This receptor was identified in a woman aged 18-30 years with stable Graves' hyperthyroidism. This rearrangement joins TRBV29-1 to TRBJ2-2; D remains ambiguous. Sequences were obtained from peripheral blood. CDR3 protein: CSVEDLGYTGELFF. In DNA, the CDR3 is TGCAGCGTTGAAGATCTCGGTTACACCGGGGAGCTGTTTTTT.